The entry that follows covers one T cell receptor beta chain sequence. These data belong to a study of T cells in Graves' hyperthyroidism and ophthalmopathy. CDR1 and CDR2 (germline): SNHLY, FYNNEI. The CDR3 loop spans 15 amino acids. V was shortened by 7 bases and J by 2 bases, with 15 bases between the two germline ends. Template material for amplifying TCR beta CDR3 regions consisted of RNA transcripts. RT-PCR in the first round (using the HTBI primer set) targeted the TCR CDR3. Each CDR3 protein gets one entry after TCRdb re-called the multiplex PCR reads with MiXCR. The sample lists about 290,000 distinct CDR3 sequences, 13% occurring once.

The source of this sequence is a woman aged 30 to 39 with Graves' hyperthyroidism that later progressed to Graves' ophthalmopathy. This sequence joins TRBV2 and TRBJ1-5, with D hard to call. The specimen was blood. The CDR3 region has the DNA TGTGCCAGCATGCTTGGGTCGGCCGGCAATCAGCCCCAGCATTTT. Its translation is CASMLGSAGNQPQHF.